This T cell receptor beta chain was recovered during a study of T cells in narcolepsy. Overall study results and limits: Autoreactive clonotypes reportedly recurred in blood of same and different patients, not controls.

Profiled with immunoSEQ multiplex PCR; TCRdb holds only in-frame clones, not every one. The sample gives about 30,000 clones, roughly 80% of which show up once; under 0.8% is in the top ten. V lost 6 bases to trimming and J lost 7 bases; unmatched junction nucleotides: 6. Germline V gives CDR1 MNHEY, CDR2 SVGAGI. The CDR3 consists of 13 residues. Of note for this clone: Its antigen remains unknown.

The TCR sequence derives from a human donor in good health. This sequence joins TRBV6-5 and TRBJ1-2; 9 bases align to TRBD1. Sample: memory (CD45RA-) CD4+ T cells from blood. CDR3 in DNA: TGTGCCAGCAGACTACAGGGGGCGCTTGGCTACACCTTC. Translating it yields CASRLQGALGYTF.